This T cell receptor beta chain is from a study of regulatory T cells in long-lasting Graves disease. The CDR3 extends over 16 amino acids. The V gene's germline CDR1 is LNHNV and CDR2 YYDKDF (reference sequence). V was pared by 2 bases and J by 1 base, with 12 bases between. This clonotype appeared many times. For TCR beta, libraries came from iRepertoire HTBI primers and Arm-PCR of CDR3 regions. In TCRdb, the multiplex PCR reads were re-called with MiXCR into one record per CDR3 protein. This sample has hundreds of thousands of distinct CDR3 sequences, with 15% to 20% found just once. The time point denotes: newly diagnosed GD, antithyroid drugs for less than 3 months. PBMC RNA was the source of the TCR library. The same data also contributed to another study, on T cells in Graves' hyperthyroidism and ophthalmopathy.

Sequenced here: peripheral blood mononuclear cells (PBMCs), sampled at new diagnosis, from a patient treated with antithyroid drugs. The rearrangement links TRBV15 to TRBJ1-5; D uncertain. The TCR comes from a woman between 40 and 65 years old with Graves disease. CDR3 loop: CATSRPTFGSNQPQHF. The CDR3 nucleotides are TGTGCCACCAGCAGACCCACGTTCGGGAGCAATCAGCCCCAGCATTTT.